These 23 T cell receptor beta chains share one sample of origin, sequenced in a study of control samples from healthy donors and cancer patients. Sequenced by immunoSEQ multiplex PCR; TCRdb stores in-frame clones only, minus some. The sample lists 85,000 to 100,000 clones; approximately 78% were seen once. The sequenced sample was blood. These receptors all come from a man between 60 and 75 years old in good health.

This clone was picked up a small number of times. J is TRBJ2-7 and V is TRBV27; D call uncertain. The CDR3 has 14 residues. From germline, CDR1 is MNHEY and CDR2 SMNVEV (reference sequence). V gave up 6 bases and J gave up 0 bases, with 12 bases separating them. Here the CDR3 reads CASRLGTTSYEQYF. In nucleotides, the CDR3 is TGTGCCAGCAGGCTCGGCACTACCTCCTACGAGCAGTACTTC.

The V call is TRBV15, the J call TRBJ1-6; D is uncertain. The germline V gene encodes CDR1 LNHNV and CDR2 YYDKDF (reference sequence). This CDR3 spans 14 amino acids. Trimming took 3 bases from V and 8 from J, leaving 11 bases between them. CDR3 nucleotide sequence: TGTGCCACCAGCAGTGGGGAGGGTTATTCACCCCTCCACTTT. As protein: CATSSGEGYSPLHF.

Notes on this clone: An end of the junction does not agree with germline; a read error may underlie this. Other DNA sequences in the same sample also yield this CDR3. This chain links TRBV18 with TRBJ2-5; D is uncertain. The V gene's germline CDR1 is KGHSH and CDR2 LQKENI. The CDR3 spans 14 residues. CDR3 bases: TGTGCCAGCTCCCCACCCACTACACGGGAGACCCAGTACTTC. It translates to CASSPPTTRETQYF.

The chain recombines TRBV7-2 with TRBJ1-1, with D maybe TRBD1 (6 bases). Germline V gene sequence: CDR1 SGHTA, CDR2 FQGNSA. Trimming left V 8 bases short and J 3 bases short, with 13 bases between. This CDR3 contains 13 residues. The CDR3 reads CASLGQFDTEAFF. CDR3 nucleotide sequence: TGTGCCAGCCTCGGACAGTTTGACACTGAAGCTTTCTTT.

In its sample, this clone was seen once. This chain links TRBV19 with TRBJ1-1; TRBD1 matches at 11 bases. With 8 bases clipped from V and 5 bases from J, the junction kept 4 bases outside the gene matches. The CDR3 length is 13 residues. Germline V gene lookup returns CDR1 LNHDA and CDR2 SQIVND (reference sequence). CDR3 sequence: CASSGTGGTEAFF. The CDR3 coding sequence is TGTGCCAGTTCCGGGACAGGGGGAACTGAAGCTTTCTTT.

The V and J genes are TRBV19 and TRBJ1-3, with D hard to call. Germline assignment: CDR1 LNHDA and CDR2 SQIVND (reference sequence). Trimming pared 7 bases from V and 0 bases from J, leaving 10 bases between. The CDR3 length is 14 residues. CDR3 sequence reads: CASMGLDSGNTIYF. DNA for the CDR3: TGTGCCAGTATGGGCCTAGACTCTGGAAACACCATATATTTT. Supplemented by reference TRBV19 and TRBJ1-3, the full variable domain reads DGGITQSPKYLFRKEGQNVTLSCEQNLNHDAMYWYRQDPGQGLRLIYYSQIVNDFQKGDIAEGYSVSREKKESFPLTVTSAQKNPTAFYLCASMGLDSGNTIYFGEGSWLTVV.

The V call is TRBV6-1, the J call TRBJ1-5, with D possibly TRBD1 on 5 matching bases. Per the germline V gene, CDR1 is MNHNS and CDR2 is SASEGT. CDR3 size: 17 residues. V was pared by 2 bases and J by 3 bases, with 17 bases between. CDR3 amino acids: CASSEWWIRENNQPQHF. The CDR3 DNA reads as TGTGCCAGCAGTGAATGGTGGATCAGGGAGAACAATCAGCCCCAGCATTTT.

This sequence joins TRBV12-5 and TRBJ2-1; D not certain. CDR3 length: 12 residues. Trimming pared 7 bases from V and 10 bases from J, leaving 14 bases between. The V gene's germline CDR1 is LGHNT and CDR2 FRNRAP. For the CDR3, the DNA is TGTGCTAGTGAAACCTCACCCCTAGAGCAGTTCTTC. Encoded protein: CASETSPLEQFF.

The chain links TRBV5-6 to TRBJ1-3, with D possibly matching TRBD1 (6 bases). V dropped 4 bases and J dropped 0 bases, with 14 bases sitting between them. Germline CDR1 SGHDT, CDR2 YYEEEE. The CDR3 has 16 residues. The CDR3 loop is CASSPGHLYSGNTIYF. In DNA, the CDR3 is TGTGCCAGCAGCCCGGGACACCTGTACTCTGGAAACACCATATATTTT.

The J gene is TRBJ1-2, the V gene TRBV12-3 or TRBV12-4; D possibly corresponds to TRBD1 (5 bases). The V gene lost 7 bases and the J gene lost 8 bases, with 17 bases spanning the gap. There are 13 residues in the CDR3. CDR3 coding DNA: TGTGCCAGCAAACAGGCGGGGGGGAAGGGCTACACCTTC. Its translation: CASKQAGGKGYTF.

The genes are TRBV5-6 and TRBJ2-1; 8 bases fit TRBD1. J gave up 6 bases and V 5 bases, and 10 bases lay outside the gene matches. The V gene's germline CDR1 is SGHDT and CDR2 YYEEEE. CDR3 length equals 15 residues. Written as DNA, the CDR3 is TGTGCCAGCAGTCACCGGGACAGGTACAGCAATGAGCAGTTCTTC. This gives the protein CASSHRDRYSNEQFF.

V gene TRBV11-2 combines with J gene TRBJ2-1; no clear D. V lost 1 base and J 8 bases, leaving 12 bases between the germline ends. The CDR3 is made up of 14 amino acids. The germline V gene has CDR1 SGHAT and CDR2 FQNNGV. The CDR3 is CASSLGGSQYEQFF. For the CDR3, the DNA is TGTGCCAGCAGCTTAGGGGGATCACAATATGAGCAGTTCTTC.

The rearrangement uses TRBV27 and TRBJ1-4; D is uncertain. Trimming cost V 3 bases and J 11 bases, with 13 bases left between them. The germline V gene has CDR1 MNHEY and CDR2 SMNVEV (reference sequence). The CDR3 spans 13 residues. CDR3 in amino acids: CASSLRRREKLFF. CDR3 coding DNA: TGTGCCAGCAGTTTGCGCCGGAGGGAGAAACTGTTTTTT.

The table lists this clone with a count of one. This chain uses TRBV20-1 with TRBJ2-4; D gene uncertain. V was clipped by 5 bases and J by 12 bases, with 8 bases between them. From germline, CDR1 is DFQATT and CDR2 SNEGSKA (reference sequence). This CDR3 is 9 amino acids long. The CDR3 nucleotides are TGCAGTGCTTCAGTACCTCAGTACTTC. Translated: CSASVPQYF.

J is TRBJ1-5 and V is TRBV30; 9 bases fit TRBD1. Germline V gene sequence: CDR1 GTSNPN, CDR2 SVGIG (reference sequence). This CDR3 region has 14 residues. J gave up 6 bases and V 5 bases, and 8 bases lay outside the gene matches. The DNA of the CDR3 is TGTGCCTGGGGGTCGGGACAGGGATTTCAGCCCCAGCATTTT. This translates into CAWGSGQGFQPQHF.

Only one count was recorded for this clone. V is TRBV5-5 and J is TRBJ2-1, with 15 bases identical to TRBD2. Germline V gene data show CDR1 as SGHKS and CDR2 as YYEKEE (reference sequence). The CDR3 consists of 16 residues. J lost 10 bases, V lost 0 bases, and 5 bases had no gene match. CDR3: CASSLVGTSGRSEQFF. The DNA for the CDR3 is TGTGCCAGCAGCTTGGTGGGGACTAGCGGGAGGAGCGAGCAGTTCTTC.

CDR3 bases: TGTGCCACCAGTGATTCGACGGACGGGGCTTTACAGTACTTC. It translates to CATSDSTDGALQYF. The chain is built from TRBV24-1 and TRBJ2-7; D assignment may be TRBD1 or TRBD2 (5 bases each). The CDR3 sequence is 14 residues long. Trimming left V 2 bases short and J 10 bases short, with 17 bases between. Germline lookup yields CDR1 KGHDR and CDR2 SFDVKD.

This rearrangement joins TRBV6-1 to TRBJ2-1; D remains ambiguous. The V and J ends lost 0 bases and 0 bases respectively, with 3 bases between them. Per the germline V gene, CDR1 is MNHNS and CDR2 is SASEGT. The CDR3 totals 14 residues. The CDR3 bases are TGTGCCAGCAGTGAAGCGATCTCCTACAATGAGCAGTTCTTC. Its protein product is CASSEAISYNEQFF.

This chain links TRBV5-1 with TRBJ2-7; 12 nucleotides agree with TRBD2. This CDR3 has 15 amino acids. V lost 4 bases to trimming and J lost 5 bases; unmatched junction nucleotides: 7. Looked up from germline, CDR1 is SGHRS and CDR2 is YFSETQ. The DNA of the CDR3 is TGCGCCAGCAGCACCCTAGCGGGAGGGGCTCACGAGCAGTACTTC. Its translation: CASSTLAGGAHEQYF. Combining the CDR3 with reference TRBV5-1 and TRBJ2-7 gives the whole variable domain KAGVTQTPRYLIKTRGQQVTLSCSPISGHRSVSWYQQTPGQGLQFLFEYFSETQRNKGNFPGRFSGRQFSNSRSEMNVSTLELGDSALYLCASSTLAGGAHEQYFGPGTRLTVT.

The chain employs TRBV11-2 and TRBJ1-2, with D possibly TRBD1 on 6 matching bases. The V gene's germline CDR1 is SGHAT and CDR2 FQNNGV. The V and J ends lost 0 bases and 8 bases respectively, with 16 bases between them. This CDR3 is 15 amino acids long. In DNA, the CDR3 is TGTGCCAGCAGCTTAGATCCTCGGGACAATAGGGGCTACACCTTC. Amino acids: CASSLDPRDNRGYTF.

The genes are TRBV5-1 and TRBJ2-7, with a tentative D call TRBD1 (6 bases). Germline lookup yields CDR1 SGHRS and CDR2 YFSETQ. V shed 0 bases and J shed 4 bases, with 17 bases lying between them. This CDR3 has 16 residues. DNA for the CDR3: TGCGCCAGCAGCTTGGAAAGGACAGTGCAAGGTTACGAGCAGTACTTC. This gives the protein CASSLERTVQGYEQYF.

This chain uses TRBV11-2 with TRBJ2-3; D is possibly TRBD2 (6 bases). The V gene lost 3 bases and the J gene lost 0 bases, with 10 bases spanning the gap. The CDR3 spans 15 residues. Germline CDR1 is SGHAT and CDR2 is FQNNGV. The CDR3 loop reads CASSFSGLSTDTQYF. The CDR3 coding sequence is TGTGCCAGCAGCTTCAGCGGGCTTAGCACAGATACGCAGTATTTT.

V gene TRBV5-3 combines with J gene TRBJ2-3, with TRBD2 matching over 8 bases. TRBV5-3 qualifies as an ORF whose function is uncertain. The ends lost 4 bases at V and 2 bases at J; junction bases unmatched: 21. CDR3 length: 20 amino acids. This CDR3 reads CARSPGLAGSSVRVTDTQYF. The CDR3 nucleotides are TGTGCCAGAAGCCCTGGACTAGCCGGGAGCAGTGTGCGAGTCACAGATACGCAGTATTTT.